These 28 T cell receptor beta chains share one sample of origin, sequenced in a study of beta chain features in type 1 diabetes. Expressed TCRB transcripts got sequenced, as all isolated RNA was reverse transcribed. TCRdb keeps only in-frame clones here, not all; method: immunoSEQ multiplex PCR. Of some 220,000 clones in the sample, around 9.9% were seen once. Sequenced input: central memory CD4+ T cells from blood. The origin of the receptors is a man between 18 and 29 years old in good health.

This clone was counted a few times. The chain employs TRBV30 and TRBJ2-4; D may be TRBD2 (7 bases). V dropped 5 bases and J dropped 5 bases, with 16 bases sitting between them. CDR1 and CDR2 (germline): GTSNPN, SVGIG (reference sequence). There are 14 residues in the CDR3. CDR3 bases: TGTGCCTGGTCCGAAGGGGGGGTGCAAAACATTCAGTACTTC. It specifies CAWSEGGVQNIQYF.

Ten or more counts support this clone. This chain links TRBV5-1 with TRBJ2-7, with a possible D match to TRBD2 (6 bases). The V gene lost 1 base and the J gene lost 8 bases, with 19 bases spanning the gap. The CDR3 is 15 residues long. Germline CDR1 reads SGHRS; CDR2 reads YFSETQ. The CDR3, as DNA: TGCGCCAGCAGCTTGCACGGGACGGGAGTCACGAAGCAGTACTTC. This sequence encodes CASSLHGTGVTKQYF.

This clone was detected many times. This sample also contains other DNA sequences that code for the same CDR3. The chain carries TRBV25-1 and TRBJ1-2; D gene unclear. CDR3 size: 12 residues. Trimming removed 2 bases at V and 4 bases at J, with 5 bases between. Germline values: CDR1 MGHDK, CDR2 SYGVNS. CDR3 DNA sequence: TGTGCCAGCAGTGAAGGTCCCTATGGCTACACCTTC. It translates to CASSEGPYGYTF.

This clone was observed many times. CDR3 region: CASSLAGDQNEQFF. The CDR3, as DNA: TGTGCCAGCTCTCTAGCGGGAGATCAAAATGAGCAGTTCTTC. The chain combines TRBV6-6 with TRBJ2-1, with 10 bases that match TRBD2. The J segment lost 7 bases and the V segment lost 8 bases, leaving 8 bases of the junction unmatched. CDR3 length equals 14 residues. Germline V gene data show CDR1 as MNHNY and CDR2 as SVGAGI (reference sequence).

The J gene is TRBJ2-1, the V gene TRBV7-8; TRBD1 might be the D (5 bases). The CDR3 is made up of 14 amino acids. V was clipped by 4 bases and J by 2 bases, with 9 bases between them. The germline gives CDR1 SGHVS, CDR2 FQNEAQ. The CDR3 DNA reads TGTGCCAGCAGCTGGGGCGTCACCTACAATGAGCAGTTCTTC. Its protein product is CASSWGVTYNEQFF.

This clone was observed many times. The CDR3 spells CASSKREVLNEQFF. CDR3 DNA: TGTGCCAGCAGTAAGCGGGAGGTTTTAAATGAGCAGTTCTTC. The chain has TRBV2 and TRBJ2-1; 9 bases are shared with TRBD2. The ends lost 5 bases at V and 7 bases at J; junction bases unmatched: 6. Germline assignment: CDR1 SNHLY and CDR2 FYNNEI. The CDR3 totals 14 residues. Full variable domain (missing parts from reference TRBV2 and TRBJ2-1): EPEVTQTPSHQVTQMGQEVILRCVPISNHLYFYWYRQILGQKVEFLVSFYNNEISEKSEIFDDQFSVERPDGSNFTLKIRSTKLEDSAMYFCASSKREVLNEQFFGPGTRLTVL.

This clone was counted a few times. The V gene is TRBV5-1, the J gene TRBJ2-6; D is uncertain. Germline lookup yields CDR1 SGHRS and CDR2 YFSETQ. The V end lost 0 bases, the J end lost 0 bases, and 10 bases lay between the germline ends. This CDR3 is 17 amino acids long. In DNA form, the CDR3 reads TGCGCCAGCAGCTTGGAGGACCGGCGCTCTGGGGCCAACGTCCTGACTTTC. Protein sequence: CASSLEDRRSGANVLTF.

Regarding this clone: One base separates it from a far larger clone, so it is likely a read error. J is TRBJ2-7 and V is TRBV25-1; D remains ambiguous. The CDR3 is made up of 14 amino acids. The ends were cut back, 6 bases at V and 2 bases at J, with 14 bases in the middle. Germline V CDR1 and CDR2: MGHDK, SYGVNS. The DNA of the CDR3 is TGTGCCAGCAGGGTGACTGGCAGCCCCTACGAGCAGTACTTC. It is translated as CASRVTGSPYEQYF.

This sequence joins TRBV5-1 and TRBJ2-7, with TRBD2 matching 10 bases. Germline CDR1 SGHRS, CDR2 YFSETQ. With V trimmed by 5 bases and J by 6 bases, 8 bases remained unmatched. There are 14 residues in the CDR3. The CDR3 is CASSSLAGSSEQYF. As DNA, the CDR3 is TGCGCCAGCAGTTCACTAGCGGGGAGTTCCGAGCAGTACTTC.

In nucleotides, the CDR3 is TGCAGTGCTCGACCCTCGAATACGCAGTATTTT. Translated: CSARPSNTQYF. The chain has TRBV20-1 and TRBJ2-3; unclear D gene. CDR3 length: 11 amino acids. Germline CDR1 DFQATT, CDR2 SNEGSKA (reference sequence). Between the trimmed V and J ends, which lost 5 bases and 7 bases, there was a span of 10 bases.

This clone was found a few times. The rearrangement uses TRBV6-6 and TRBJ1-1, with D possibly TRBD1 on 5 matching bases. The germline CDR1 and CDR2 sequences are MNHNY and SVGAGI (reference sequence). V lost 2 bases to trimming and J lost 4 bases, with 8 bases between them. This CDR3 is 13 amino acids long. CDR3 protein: CASSYNQGTEAFF. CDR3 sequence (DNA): TGTGCCAGCAGTTACAATCAGGGCACTGAAGCTTTCTTT.

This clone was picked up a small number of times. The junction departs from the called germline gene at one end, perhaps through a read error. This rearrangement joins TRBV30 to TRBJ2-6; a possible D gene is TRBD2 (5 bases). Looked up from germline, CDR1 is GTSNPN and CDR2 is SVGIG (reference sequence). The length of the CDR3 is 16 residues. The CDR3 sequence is CAGSRPWGSGANVLTF. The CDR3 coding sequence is TGTGCCGGGAGTCGCCCCTGGGGTTCTGGGGCCAACGTCCTGACTTTC.

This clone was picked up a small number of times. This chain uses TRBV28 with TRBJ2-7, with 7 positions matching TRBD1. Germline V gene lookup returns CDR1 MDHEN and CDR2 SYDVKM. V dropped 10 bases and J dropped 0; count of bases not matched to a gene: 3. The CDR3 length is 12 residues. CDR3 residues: CATDRNSYEQYF. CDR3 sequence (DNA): TGTGCCACGGACAGGAACTCCTACGAGCAGTACTTC.

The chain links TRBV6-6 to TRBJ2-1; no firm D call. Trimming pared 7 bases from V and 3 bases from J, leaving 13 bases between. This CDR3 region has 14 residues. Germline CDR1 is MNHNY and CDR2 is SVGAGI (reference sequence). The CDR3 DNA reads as TGTGCCAGCAAAGGGTCGTGGAGCTACAATGAGCAGTTCTTC. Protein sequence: CASKGSWSYNEQFF.

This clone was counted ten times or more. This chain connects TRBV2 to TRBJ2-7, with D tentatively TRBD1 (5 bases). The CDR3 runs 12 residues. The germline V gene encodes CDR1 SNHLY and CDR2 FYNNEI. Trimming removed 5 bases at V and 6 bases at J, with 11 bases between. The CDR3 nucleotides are TGTGCCAGCAGTTTCAGGGTTGGCGAGCAGTACTTC. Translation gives CASSFRVGEQYF.

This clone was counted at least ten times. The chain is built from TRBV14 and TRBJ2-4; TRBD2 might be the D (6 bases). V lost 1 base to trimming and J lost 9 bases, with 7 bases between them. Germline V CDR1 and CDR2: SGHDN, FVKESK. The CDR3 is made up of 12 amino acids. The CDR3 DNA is TGTGCCAGCAGCCAAGGGGGACTCATTCAGTACTTC. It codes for CASSQGGLIQYF.

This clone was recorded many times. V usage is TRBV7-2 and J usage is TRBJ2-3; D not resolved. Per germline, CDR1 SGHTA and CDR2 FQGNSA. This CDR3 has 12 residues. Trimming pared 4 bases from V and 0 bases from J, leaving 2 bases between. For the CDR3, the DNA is TGTGCCAGCAGCTCGAGCACAGATACGCAGTATTTT. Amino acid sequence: CASSSSTDTQYF.

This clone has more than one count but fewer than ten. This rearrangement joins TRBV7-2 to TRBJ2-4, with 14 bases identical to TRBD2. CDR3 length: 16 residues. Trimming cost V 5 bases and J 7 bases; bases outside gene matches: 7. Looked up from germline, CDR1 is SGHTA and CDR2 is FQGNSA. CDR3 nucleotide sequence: TGTGCCAGCAGCCGGGGACTAGCGGGAGTTTATAACATTCAGTACTTC. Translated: CASSRGLAGVYNIQYF.

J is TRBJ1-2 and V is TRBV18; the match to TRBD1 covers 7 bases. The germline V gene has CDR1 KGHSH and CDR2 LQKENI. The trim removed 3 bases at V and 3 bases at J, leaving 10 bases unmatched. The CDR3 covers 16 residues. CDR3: CASSPDRQGSDYGYTF. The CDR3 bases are TGTGCCAGCTCACCGGATAGACAGGGTTCTGACTATGGCTACACCTTC.

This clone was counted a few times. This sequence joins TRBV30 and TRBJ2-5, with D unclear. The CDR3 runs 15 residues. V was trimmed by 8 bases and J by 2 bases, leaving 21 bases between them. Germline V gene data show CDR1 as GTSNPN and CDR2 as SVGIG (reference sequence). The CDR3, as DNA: TGTGCCGGCCGGGTGCTAGGGCGCCTGCAAGAGACCCAGTACTTC. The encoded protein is CAGRVLGRLQETQYF.

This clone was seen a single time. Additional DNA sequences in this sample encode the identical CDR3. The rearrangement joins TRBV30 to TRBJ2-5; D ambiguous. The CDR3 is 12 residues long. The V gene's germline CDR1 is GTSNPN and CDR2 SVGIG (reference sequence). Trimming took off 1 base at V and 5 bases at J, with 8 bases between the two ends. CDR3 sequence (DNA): TGTGCCTGGAGTGGCCTGGGGGAGACCCAGTACTTC. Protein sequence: CAWSGLGETQYF.

The chain's CDR3 is CATSRETGEGRAFGKLFF. CDR3 nucleotides: TGTGCCACCAGCAGAGAAACCGGTGAAGGCCGAGCCTTCGGAAAACTGTTTTTT. The V and J genes are TRBV15 and TRBJ1-4; unclear D gene. The CDR3 is 18 amino acids. Trimming stripped 0 bases from V and 10 bases from J, with 24 bases between. Germline CDR1 and CDR2: LNHNV and YYDKDF (reference sequence). The variable domain in full, with the rest retrieved from reference TRBV15 and TRBJ1-4, is DAMVIQNPRYQVTQFGKPVTLSCSQTLNHNVMYWYQQKSSQAPKLLFHYYDKDFNNEADTPDNFQSRRPNTSFCFLDIRSPGLGDTAMYLCATSRETGEGRAFGKLFFGSGTQLSVL.

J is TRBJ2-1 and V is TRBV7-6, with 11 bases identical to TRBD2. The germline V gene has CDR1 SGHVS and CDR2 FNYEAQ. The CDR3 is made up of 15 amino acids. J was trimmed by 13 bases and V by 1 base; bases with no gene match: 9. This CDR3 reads CASSLVGLAGGRQFF. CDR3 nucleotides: TGTGCCAGCAGCTTAGTAGGGCTAGCGGGAGGTCGTCAGTTCTTC. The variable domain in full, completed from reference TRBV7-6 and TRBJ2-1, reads GAGVSQSPRYKVTKRGQDVALRCDPISGHVSLYWYRQALGQGPEFLTYFNYEAQQDKSGLPNDRFSAERPEGSISTLTIQRTEQRDSAMYRCASSLVGLAGGRQFFGPGTRLTVL.

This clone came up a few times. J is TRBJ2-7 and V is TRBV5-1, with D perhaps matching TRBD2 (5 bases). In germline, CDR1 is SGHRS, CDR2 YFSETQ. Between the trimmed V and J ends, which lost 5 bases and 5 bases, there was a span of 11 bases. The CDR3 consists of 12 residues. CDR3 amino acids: CASSEEGNEQYF. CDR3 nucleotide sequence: TGCGCCAGCAGTGAAGAGGGAAACGAGCAGTACTTC.

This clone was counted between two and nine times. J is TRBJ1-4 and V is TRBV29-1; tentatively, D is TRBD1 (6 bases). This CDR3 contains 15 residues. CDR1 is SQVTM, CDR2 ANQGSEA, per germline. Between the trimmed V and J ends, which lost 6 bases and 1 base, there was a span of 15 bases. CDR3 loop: CSVLPGAGTNEKLFF. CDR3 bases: TGCAGCGTATTGCCAGGGGCCGGAACTAATGAAAAACTGTTTTTT.

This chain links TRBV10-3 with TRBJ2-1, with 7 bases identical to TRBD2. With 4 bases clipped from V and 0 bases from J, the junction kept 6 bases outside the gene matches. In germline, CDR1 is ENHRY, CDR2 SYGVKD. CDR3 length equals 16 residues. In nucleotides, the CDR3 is TGTGCCATCAGTGGAACTAGCGCTAGCTCCTACAATGAGCAGTTCTTC. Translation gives CAISGTSASSYNEQFF.

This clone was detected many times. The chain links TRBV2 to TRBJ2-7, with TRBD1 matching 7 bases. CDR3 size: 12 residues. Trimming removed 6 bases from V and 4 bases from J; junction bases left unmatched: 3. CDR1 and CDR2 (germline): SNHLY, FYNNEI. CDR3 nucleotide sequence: TGTGCCAGCAGACGACAGGGTTACGAGCAGTACTTC. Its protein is CASRRQGYEQYF.

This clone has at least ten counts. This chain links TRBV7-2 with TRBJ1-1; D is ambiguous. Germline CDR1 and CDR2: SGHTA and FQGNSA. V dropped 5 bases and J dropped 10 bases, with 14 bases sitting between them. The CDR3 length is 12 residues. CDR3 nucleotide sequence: TGTGCCAGCAGCCCCGGCCCTTGGGGAGCTTTCTTT. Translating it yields CASSPGPWGAFF.